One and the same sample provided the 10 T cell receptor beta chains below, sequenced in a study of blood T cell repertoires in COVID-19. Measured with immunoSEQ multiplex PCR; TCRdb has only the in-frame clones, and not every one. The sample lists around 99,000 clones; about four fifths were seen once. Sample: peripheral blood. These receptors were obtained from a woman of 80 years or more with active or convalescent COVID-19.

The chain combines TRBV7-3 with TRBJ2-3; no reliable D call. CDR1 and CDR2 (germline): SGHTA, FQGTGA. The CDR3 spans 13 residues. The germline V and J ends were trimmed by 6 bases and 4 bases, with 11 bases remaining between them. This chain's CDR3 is CASSSTRADTQYF. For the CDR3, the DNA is TGTGCCAGCAGTTCGACCCGGGCAGATACGCAGTATTTT. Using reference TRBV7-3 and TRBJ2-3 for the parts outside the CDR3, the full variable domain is GAGVSQTPSNKVTEKGKYVELRCDPISGHTALYWYRQSLGQGPEFLIYFQGTGAADDSGLPNDRFFAVRPEGSVSTLKIQRTERGDSAVYLCASSSTRADTQYFGPGTRLTVL.

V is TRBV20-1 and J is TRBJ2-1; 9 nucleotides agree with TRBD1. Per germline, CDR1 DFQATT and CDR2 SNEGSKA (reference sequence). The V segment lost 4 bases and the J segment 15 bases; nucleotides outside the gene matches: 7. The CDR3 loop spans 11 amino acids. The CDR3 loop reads CSATRDRDRFF. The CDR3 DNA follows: TGCAGTGCTACGCGGGACAGGGATCGGTTCTTC.

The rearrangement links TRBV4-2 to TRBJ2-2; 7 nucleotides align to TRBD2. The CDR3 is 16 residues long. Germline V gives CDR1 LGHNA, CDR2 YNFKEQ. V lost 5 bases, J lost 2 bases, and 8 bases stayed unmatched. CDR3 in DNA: TGTGCCAGCAGCGGGCGTCGGGAGGCAAACACCGGGGAGCTGTTTTTT. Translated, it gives CASSGRREANTGELFF.

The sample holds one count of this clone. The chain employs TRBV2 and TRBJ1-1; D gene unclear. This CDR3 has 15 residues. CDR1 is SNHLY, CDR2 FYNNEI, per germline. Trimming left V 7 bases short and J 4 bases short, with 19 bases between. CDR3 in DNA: TGTGCCAGCACCCTAAGGGAGGCCCCGGGCACTGAAGCTTTCTTT. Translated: CASTLREAPGTEAFF.

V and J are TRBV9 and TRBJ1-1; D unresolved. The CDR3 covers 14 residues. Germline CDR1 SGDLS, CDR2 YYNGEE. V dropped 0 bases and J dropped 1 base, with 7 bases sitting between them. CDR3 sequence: CASSVGPGNTEAFF. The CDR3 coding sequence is TGTGCCAGCAGCGTAGGTCCAGGGAACACTGAAGCTTTCTTT.

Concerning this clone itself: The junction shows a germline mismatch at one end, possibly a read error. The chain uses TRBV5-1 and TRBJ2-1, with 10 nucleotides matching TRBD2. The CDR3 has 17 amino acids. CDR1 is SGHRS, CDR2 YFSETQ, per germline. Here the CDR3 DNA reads TGTGCCAGCAGCTTGGACCCTAGCGGGAGCTCCTACAATGAGCAGTTCTTC. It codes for CASSLDPSGSSYNEQFF.

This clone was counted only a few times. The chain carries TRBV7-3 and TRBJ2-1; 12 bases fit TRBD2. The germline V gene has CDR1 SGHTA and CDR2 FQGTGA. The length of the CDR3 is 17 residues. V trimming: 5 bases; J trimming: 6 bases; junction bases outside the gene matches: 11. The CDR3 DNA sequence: TGTGCCAGCAGCCCCCGACTAGCGGGAGCCCTGGGCAATGAGCAGTTCTTC. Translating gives CASSPRLAGALGNEQFF.

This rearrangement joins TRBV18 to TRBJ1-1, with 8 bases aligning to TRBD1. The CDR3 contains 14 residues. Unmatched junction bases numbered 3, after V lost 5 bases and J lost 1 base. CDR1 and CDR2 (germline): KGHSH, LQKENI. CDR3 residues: CASSGDRGNTEAFF. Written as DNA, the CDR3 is TGTGCCAGCTCAGGAGACAGGGGGAACACTGAAGCTTTCTTT.

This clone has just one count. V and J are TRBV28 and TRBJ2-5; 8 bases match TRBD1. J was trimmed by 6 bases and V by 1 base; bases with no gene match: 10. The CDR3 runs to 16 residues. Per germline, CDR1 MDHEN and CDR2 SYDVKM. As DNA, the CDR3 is TGTGCCAGCAGTTTATACCGGGACAGGAACGAAAAGACCCAGTACTTC. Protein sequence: CASSLYRDRNEKTQYF. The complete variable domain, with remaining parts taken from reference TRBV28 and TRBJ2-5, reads DVKVTQSSRYLVKRTGEKVFLECVQDMDHENMFWYRQDPGLGLRLIYFSYDVKMKEKGDIPEGYSVSREKKERFSLILESASTNQTSMYLCASSLYRDRNEKTQYFGPGTRLLVL.

The chain's CDR3 is CASSTQAGGSGELFF. The CDR3 nucleotides are TGTGCCAGCAGCACCCAAGCGGGAGGGTCCGGGGAGCTGTTTTTT. This chain links TRBV14 with TRBJ2-2; 10 bases are shared with TRBD2. V dropped 5 bases and J dropped 6; count of bases not matched to a gene: 6. This CDR3 has 15 amino acids. CDR1 and CDR2 (germline): SGHDN, FVKESK. The full variable domain, its missing parts supplied by reference TRBV14 and TRBJ2-2, is EAGVTQFPSHSVIEKGQTVTLRCDPISGHDNLYWYRRVMGKEIKFLLHFVKESKQDESGMPNNRFLAERTGGTYSTLKVQPAELEDSGVYFCASSTQAGGSGELFFGEGSRLTVL.